What follows describes a single T cell receptor beta chain. What it binds is not known. Sequenced by immunoSEQ multiplex PCR; TCRdb stores in-frame clones only, minus some. There are tens of thousands of clones in the sample; 84% occur only once, and roughly 4.5% lies in the top ten. These data belong to a study of OX40 agonist ivuxolimab in advanced cancers. Study-level results: Clonal expansion by week 6 occurred in CD4+ and CD8+ blood T cells (at 0.1 to 3.0 mg/kg).

The receptor's source is an adult with an advanced solid tumor such as melanoma, head and neck, liver or kidney cancer. The specimen comprised CD4+ or CD8+ T cells sorted from blood, sampled in a trial of the OX40 agonist ivuxolimab.

The CDR3 DNA reads TGTGCCAGCCTAGAAACAGGAACTGGAAACACCATATATTTT. Encoded protein: CASLETGTGNTIYF. The chain has TRBV6-6 and TRBJ1-3; weak D call: TRBD1 (5 bases). This CDR3 is built from 14 residues. V was cut by 8 bases and J by 2 bases, with 13 bases left in between. The germline V gene has CDR1 MNHNY and CDR2 SVGAGI (reference sequence).